The clone carrying this TCR beta chain was observed at least ten times. Its antigen is undetermined. These data originate in a study of spatial heterogeneity in lung cancer. About the study: Follow-up PBMC specimens underwent sequencing when available; their median timing was about 2 years after resection.

Noted time point: blood at routine non-recurrence follow-up after resection. Tumor, nontumor lung or frozen PBMC supplied whole RNA that was sequenced unsorted. The CDR3 is 13 residues long. The V and J ends lost 2 bases and 4 bases, in that order; junction bases with no gene match: 1. Germline CDR1 and CDR2: ENHRY and SYGVKD. General study results and limits: Expanded tumor TCRs that were ubiquitous appeared in blood more at resection than follow-up.

In TCRdb, the 5' RACE reads were re-called with MiXCR into one record per CDR3 protein. The sample lists about 50,000 distinct CDR3 sequences, less than 9% seen once, with 35% in the top ten. The chain employs TRBV10-3 and TRBJ1-2, with 7 bases fitting TRBD1. The source was PBMCs, collected at follow-up. This clonotype originated in a female donor with early-stage non-small cell lung cancer. DNA of the CDR3: TGTGCCATCAGTGAGACAGGGGTCTATGGCTACACCTTC. This gives the protein CAISETGVYGYTF.